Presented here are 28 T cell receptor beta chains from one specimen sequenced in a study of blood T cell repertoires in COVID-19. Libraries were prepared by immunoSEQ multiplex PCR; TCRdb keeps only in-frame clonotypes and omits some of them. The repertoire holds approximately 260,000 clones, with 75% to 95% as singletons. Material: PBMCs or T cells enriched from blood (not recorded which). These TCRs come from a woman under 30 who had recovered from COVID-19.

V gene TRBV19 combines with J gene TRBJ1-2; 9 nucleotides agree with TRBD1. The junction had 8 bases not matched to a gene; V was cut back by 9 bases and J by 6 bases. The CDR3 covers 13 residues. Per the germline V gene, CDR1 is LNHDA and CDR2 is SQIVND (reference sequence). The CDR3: CASARDRENGYTF. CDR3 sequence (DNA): TGTGCCAGCGCCCGGGACAGGGAAAATGGCTACACCTTC.

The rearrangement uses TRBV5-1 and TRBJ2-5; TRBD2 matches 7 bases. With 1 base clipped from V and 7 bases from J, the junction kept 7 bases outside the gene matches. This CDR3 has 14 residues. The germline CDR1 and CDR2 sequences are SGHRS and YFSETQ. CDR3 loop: CASSLRGGRGTQYF. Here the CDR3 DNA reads TGCGCCAGCAGCTTGAGGGGAGGGCGAGGGACCCAGTACTTC. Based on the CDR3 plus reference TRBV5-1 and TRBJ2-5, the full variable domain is KAGVTQTPRYLIKTRGQQVTLSCSPISGHRSVSWYQQTPGQGLQFLFEYFSETQRNKGNFPGRFSGRQFSNSRSEMNVSTLELGDSALYLCASSLRGGRGTQYFGPGTRLLVL.

CDR3 region: CASSSQESSYNEQFF. The CDR3, as DNA: TGTGCCAGCAGCTCTCAAGAGAGCTCCTACAATGAGCAGTTCTTC. V usage is TRBV7-8 and J usage is TRBJ2-1; no reliable D call. The CDR3 consists of 15 residues. Trimming pared 4 bases from V and 0 bases from J, leaving 10 bases between. Germline values: CDR1 SGHVS, CDR2 FQNEAQ.

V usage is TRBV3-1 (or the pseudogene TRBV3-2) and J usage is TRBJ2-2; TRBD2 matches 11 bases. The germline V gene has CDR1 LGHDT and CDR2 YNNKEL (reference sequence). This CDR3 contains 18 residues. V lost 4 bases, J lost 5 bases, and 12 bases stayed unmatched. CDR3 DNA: TGTGCCAGCAGCCCGACTAGCGGGAATTCTTGGGTAACCGGGGAGCTGTTTTTT. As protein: CASSPTSGNSWVTGELFF.

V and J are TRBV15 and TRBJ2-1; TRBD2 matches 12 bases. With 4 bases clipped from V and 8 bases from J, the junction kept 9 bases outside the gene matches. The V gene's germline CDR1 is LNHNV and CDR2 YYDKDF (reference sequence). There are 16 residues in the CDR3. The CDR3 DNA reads TGTGCCACCAGCACGCGGACTAGCGGGGATTATGATGAGCAGTTCTTC. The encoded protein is CATSTRTSGDYDEQFF.

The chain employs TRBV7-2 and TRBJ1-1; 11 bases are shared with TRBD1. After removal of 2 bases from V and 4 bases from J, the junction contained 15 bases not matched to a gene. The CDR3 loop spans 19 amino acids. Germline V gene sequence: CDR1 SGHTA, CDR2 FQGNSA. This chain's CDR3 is CASSLRWSIGQGAVTEAFF. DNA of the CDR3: TGTGCCAGCAGCTTACGGTGGAGTATTGGACAGGGGGCGGTCACTGAAGCTTTCTTT.

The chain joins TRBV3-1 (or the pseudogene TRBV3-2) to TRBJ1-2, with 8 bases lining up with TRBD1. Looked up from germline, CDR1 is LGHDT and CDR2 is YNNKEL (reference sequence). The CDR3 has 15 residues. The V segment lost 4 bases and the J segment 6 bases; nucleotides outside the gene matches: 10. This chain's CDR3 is CASSPRTGRKDGYTF. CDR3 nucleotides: TGTGCCAGCAGCCCCCGGACAGGGAGAAAGGATGGCTACACCTTC.

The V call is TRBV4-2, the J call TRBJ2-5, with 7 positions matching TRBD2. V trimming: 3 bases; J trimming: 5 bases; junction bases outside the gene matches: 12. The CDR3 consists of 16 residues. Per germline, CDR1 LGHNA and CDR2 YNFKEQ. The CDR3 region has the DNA TGTGCCAGCAGCCAGCTACTAAGGACTAGAAAGGAGACCCAGTACTTC. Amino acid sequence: CASSQLLRTRKETQYF.

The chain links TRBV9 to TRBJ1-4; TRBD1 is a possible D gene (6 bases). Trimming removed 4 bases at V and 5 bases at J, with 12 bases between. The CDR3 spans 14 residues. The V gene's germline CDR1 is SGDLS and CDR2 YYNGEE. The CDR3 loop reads CASSPGQSNEKLFF. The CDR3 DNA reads TGTGCCAGCAGCCCAGGACAGAGCAATGAAAAACTGTTTTTT.

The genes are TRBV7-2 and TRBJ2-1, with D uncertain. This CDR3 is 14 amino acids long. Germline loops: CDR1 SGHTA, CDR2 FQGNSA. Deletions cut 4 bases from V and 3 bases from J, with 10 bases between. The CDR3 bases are TGTGCCAGCAGCTCCCAAATGTTCTACAATGAGCAGTTCTTC. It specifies CASSSQMFYNEQFF.

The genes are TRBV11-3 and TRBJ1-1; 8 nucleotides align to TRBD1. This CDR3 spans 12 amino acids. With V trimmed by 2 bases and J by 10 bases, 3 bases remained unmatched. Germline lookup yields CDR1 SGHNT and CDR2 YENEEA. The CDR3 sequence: CASSLSQGVAFF. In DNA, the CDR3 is TGTGCCAGCAGCTTATCACAGGGGGTAGCTTTCTTT.

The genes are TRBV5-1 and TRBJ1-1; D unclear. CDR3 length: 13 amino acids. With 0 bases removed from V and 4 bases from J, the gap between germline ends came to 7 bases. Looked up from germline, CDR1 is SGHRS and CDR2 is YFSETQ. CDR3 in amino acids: CASSLGGGTEAFF. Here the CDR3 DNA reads TGCGCCAGCAGCTTGGGGGGAGGCACTGAAGCTTTCTTT.

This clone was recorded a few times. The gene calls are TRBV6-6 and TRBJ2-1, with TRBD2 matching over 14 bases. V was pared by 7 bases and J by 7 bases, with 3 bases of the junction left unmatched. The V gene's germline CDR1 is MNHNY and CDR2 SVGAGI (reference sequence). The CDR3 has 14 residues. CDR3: CASKTSGGGNEQFF. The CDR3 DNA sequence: TGTGCCAGCAAGACTAGCGGGGGGGGGAATGAGCAGTTCTTC.

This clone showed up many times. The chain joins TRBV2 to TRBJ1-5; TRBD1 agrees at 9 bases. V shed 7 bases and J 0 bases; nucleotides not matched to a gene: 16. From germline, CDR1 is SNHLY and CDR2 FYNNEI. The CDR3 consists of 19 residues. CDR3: CASTHLGFTGGDSNQPQHF. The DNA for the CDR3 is TGTGCCAGCACCCACCTGGGCTTTACAGGGGGCGATAGCAATCAGCCCCAGCATTTT. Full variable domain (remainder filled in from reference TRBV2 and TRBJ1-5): EPEVTQTPSHQVTQMGQEVILRCVPISNHLYFYWYRQILGQKVEFLVSFYNNEISEKSEIFDDQFSVERPDGSNFTLKIRSTKLEDSAMYFCASTHLGFTGGDSNQPQHFGDGTRLSIL.

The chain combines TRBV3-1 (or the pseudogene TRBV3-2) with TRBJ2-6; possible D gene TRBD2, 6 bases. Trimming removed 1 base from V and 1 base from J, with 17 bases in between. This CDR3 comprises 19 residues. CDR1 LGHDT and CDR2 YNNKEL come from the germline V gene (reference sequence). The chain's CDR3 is CASSQAGTLRPSGANVLTF. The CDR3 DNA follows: TGTGCCAGCAGCCAAGCTGGGACTCTCCGACCGTCTGGGGCCAACGTCCTGACTTTC.

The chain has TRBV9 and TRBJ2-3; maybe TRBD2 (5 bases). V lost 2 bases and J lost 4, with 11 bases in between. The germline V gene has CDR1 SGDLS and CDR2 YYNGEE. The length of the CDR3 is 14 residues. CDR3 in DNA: TGTGCCAGCAGCGTTCTAGCTTTCCCAGATACGCAGTATTTT. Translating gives CASSVLAFPDTQYF.

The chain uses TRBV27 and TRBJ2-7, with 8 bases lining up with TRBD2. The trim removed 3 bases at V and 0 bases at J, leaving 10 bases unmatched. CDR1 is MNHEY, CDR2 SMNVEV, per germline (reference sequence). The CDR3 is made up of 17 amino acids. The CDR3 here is CASSFGGLSGSSYEQYF. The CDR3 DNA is TGTGCCAGCAGTTTTGGGGGGTTGAGCGGGAGCTCCTACGAGCAGTACTTC.

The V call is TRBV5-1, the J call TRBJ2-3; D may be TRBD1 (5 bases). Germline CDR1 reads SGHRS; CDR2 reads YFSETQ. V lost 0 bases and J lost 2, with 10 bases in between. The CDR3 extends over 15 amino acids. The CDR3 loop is CASSLEGYNTDTQYF. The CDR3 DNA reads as TGCGCCAGCAGCTTGGAGGGGTATAACACAGATACGCAGTATTTT.

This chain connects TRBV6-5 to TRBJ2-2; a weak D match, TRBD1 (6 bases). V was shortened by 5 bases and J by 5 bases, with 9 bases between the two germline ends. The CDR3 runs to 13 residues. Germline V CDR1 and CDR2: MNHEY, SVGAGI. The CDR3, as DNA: TGTGCCAGCAGTACAGGGAGAACCGGGGAGCTGTTTTTT. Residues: CASSTGRTGELFF.

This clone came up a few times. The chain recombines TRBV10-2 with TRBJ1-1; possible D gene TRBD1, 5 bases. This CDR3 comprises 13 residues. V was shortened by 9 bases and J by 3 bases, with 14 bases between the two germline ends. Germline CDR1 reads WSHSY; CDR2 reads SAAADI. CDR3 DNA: TGCGCCAGTACGTGGGGGGGGTACACTGAAGCTTTCTTT. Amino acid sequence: CASTWGGYTEAFF.

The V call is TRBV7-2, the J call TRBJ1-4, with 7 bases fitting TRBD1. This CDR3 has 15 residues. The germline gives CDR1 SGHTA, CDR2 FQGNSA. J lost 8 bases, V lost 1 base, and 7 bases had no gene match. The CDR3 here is CASSLEGQPGEKLFF. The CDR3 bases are TGTGCCAGCAGCTTAGAGGGACAGCCCGGGGAAAAACTGTTTTTT.

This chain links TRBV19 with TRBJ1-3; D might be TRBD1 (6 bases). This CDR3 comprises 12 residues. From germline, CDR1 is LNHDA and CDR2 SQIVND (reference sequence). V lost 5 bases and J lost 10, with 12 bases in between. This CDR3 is CASSPGATTIYF. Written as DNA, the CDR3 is TGTGCCAGTAGTCCAGGGGCAACGACCATATATTTT.

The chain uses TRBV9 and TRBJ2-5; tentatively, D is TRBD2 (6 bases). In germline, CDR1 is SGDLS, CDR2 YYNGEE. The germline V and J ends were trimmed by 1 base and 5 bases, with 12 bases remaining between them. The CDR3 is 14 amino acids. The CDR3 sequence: CASSVTGGEETQYF. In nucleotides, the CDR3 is TGTGCCAGCAGCGTAACCGGGGGAGAGGAGACCCAGTACTTC.

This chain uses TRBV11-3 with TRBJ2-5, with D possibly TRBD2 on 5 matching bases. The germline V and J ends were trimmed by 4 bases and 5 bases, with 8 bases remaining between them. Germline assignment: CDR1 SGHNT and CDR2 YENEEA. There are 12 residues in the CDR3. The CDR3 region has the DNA TGTGCCAGCAGCTCAGAGGGCGAGACCCAGTACTTC. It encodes CASSSEGETQYF.

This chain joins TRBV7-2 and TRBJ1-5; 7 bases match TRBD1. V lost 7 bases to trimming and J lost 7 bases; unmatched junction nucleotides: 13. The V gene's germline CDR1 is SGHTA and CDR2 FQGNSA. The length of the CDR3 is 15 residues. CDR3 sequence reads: CASTLSRDREQPQHF. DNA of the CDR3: TGTGCCAGCACCCTCAGTCGGGACAGAGAACAGCCCCAGCATTTT.

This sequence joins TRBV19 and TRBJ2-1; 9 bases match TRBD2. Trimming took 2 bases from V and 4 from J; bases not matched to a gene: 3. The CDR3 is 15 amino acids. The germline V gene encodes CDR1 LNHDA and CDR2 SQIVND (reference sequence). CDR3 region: CASSIMSGGYNEQFF. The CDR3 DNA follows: TGTGCCAGTAGTATAATGAGCGGGGGGTACAATGAGCAGTTCTTC.

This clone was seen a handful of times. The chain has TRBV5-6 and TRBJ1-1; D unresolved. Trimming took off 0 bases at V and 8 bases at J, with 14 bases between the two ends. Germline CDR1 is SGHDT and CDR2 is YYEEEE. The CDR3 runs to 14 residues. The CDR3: CASSLVAGSGEAFF. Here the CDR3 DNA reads TGTGCCAGCAGCTTGGTAGCAGGCTCGGGGGAAGCTTTCTTT.

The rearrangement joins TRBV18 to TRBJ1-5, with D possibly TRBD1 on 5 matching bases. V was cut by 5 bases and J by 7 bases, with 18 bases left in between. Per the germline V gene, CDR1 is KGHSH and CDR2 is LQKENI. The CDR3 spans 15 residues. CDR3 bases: TGTGCCAGCTCATTCGAACGGGGGGGGAGGCAGCCCCAGCATTTT. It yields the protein CASSFERGGRQPQHF.